The entry that follows covers one T cell receptor beta chain sequence. Original methodology: How many nucleated cells were present was estimated from reference gene primer amplification. The table came from immunoSEQ multiplex PCR; TCRdb's copy has only in-frame clones and leaves some out. Clone size and the V and J calls come from that table; the DNA yielded D and trimming. Seen here are about 400,000 clones, 70% to 90% observed once, and the top ten hold 0.95% to 1.5%. The data stem from a study of blood T cell repertoires in COVID-19. Study in general: T cells, B-cell-depleted T cells, or PBMCs supplied cDNA or gDNA.

The CDR3 is 12 residues long. Unmatched junction bases numbered 5, after V lost 5 bases and J lost 5 bases. The germline V gene encodes CDR1 SQVTM and CDR2 ANQGSEA. This sequence originates from a man aged 35-49 years with acute or convalescent COVID-19. J is TRBJ1-1 and V is TRBV29-1; 7 bases fit TRBD1. Sequenced: peripheral blood. Here the CDR3 reads CSVKGARTEAFF. The CDR3 nucleotides are TGCAGCGTTAAGGGGGCGCGAACTGAAGCTTTCTTT.